A single sample gave rise to the 6 T cell receptor beta chains below, sequenced in a study of blood T cell repertoires in COVID-19. Data came from immunoSEQ multiplex PCR; TCRdb stores just in-frame clones and leaves some out. The sample includes 400,000 to 450,000 clones, about nine tenths of them seen just once. The sample taken for sequencing was peripheral blood. These receptors were obtained from a woman in her 30s with active or convalescent COVID-19.

In this sample, this clone turned up once. The chain recombines TRBV5-4 with TRBJ1-1; no clear D. The CDR3 sequence is 16 residues long. Trimming cost V 0 bases and J 1 base, with 13 bases left between them. Germline V gene sequence: CDR1 SGHNT, CDR2 YYREEE (reference sequence). CDR3 protein: CASSLAKRRGNTEAFF. CDR3 sequence (DNA): TGTGCCAGCAGCTTGGCAAAGAGGCGGGGGAACACTGAAGCTTTCTTT. Filled out from reference TRBV5-4 and TRBJ1-1, the complete variable domain reads ETGVTQSPTHLIKTRGQQVTLRCSSQSGHNTVSWYQQALGQGPQFIFQYYREEENGRGNFPPRFSGLQFPNYSSELNVNALELDDSALYLCASSLAKRRGNTEAFFGQGTRLTVV.

The chain employs TRBV6-5 and TRBJ2-3; tentatively, D is TRBD2 (7 bases). Trimming cost V 4 bases and J 3 bases, with 17 bases left between them. The length of the CDR3 is 16 residues. Germline V gives CDR1 MNHEY, CDR2 SVGAGI. The CDR3 DNA reads as TGTGCCAGCAGTTCCCGGGCAGGGGAGGGGACAGATACGCAGTATTTT. It encodes CASSSRAGEGTDTQYF.

This chain joins TRBV5-1 and TRBJ1-5; 10 nucleotides line up with TRBD1. The germline gives CDR1 SGHRS, CDR2 YFSETQ. The CDR3 totals 17 residues. Germline trimming cut 0 bases from V and 8 bases from J; bases unmatched to any gene: 11. The CDR3 bases are TGCGCCAGCAGCTTGGCTACGGGACAGGGGCGTCGTGAGCCCCAGCATTTT. Its translation: CASSLATGQGRREPQHF. Variable domain in full (rest from reference TRBV5-1 and TRBJ1-5): KAGVTQTPRYLIKTRGQQVTLSCSPISGHRSVSWYQQTPGQGLQFLFEYFSETQRNKGNFPGRFSGRQFSNSRSEMNVSTLELGDSALYLCASSLATGQGRREPQHFGDGTRLSIL.

The genes are TRBV5-1 and TRBJ2-2; D is perhaps TRBD2 (5 bases). V was pared by 2 bases and J by 1 base, with 21 bases between. Germline CDR1 reads SGHRS; CDR2 reads YFSETQ. CDR3 length equals 19 residues. CDR3 coding DNA: TGCGCCAGCAGCTTAGGCCCCGCGGACTTATCACAGAACACCGGGGAGCTGTTTTTT. Its translation is CASSLGPADLSQNTGELFF.

V and J are TRBV2 and TRBJ2-7; tentative D call: TRBD1 (6 bases). The CDR3 length is 13 residues. CDR1 is SNHLY, CDR2 FYNNEI, per germline. Trimming left V 6 bases short and J 2 bases short, with 11 bases between. The CDR3 DNA is TGTGCCAGCAGCCGGGACACAGCCTACGAGCAGTACTTC. This encodes CASSRDTAYEQYF.

The V and J genes are TRBV5-6 and TRBJ2-5, with TRBD1 matching 9 bases. This CDR3 is built from 14 residues. Germline V gene lookup returns CDR1 SGHDT and CDR2 YYEEEE. V gave up 5 bases and J gave up 4 bases; unmatched junction bases: 6. The DNA of the CDR3 is TGTGCCAGCAGGAAAACAGGGGGCCGAGAGACCCAGTACTTC. It codes for CASRKTGGRETQYF.